This T cell receptor (beta chain) was sequenced for a study of identical twins. Whole-study findings and limits: Weaker excess twin sharing was observed in beta out-of-frame sequences. Models predicted less out-of-frame TCR alpha sharing in monozygotic twins than was found. Out-of-frame alpha sequences common to twins were enriched for low generation probability.

This clonotype has more than one count but fewer than ten. What it binds is not known. TCRdb re-analysed the 5' RACE reads in MiXCR, keeping a single row per CDR3 protein. The data show some 460,000 distinct CDR3 sequences, 11% to 15% seen once. V was clipped by 3 bases and J by 2 bases, with 9 bases between them. This CDR3 contains 13 residues. Germline V CDR1 and CDR2: SGHRS, YFSETQ. The same data also went into a second study, on yellow fever vaccine responses in identical twins. That study adds: Twin vaccine T cell responses reportedly seemed partly convergent, partly personalized.

This TCR derives from a woman younger than 35 in good health. The V gene is TRBV5-1, the J gene TRBJ2-7, with TRBD1 as a possible D gene (5 bases). The specimen was CD4+ T cells sorted from blood. The CDR3 sequence: CASSSQGPYEQYF. The CDR3, as DNA: TGCGCCAGCAGCTCCCAGGGCCCCTACGAGCAGTACTTC. The whole variable domain, filled in from reference TRBV5-1 and TRBJ2-7, reads KAGVTQTPRYLIKTRGQQVTLSCSPISGHRSVSWYQQTPGQGLQFLFEYFSETQRNKGNFPGRFSGRQFSNSRSEMNVSTLELGDSALYLCASSSQGPYEQYFGPGTRLTVT.